This T cell receptor beta chain is from a study of OX40 agonist ivuxolimab in advanced cancers. The V gene lost 6 bases and the J gene lost 0 bases, with 12 bases spanning the gap. CDR1 ENHRY and CDR2 SYGVKD come from the germline V gene. The CDR3 spans 15 residues. Sequencing used immunoSEQ multiplex PCR; TCRdb keeps in-frame clones, though not all of them. This sample has 80,000 to 90,000 clones; about 86% occur once, and the top ten carry 1.5% to 2%. This TCR was recovered from an adult with an advanced solid tumor such as melanoma, head and neck, liver or kidney cancer. Sequenced material: CD4+ or CD8+ T cells sorted from blood, taken in a trial of the OX40 agonist ivuxolimab. This rearrangement joins TRBV10-3 to TRBJ1-3, with TRBD1 as a possible D gene (6 bases). The CDR3 is CAISLRGASGNTIYF. CDR3 coding DNA: TGTGCCATCAGCCTTAGGGGGGCCTCTGGAAACACCATATATTTT.